This TCR beta chain was obtained from a study of shared clonotypes between healthy human individuals. The protocol was immunoSEQ multiplex PCR, while the TCRdb copy is restricted to in-frame clones and leaves out a portion. The top ten hold around 0.35% of the sample, which has under 2.5 million clones, just under 95% seen once. As regards this clone: Its antigen is not known.

Study findings and constraints: Rarefaction indicated that sorted-subset sequencing remained incomplete although depth was large. Naive subsets, compared against memory subsets, generally had larger estimated richness values.

Sequencing was performed on naive CD4+ T cells from PBMCs. Subset noted: CD45RA+ positively selected. The receptor's source is a man younger than 35 in good health. Some clones in this sample may be carry-over from other donors' samples.

The DNA for the CDR3 is TGTGCCAGCAGCCCGCCATCCCGGGGGGGGGTAGATACGCAGTATTTT. Translation gives CASSPPSRGGVDTQYF. The V and J genes are TRBV9 and TRBJ2-3; TRBD2 matches 8 bases. With V trimmed by 4 bases and J by 5 bases, 12 bases remained unmatched. Germline values: CDR1 SGDLS, CDR2 YYNGEE. CDR3 length: 16 residues.